This T cell receptor (beta chain) originates from a study of blood T cell repertoires in COVID-19 (dated by TCRdb to about 2020). Broadly, across the study: Samples covering the acute and convalescent phases of COVID-19 were provided by collaborators in the United States, Italy and Spain. The material from the prospective study consisted of cDNA or gDNA derived from T cells, B-cell-depleted T cells, or PBMCs. Deeply sampled blood TCRbeta repertoires from subjects exposed to, actively infected with, or recovered from COVID-19 were included in the dataset. The repertoires were released in a freely available public database intended as a resource for research on the immune response to SARS-CoV-2. The samples were drawn from the first 160 participants of the ongoing ImmuneRACE study and from 950 to 1,500 subjects provided by 6 global collaborators. Sample metadata almost always included a de-identified subject ID, COVID-19 status, age in years and sex. HLA class I and class II types, where available, came from metadata supplied by the sample provider rather than from assay-based typing.

The collaborating institutions used their own protocols to collect whole blood in K2EDTA tubes. For TCRbeta analysis, collaborator samples were shipped as frozen whole blood, as isolated PBMCs, or as DNA extracted from either sample type. Turning to this clone: Its antigen specificity is not known. Base qualities are not provided; no much larger clone lies one nucleotide away.

Overall results and qualifications from the work: Clinical and demographic metadata were provided uncurated, with the amount varying by source and participant.

The CDR3 has 14 amino acids, counting the end cysteine and phenylalanine. Of all the DNA, just the CDR3 is kept, 42 bases in frame from base 1. Taken from the germline V gene (reference sequence), the CDR1 and CDR2 loops are GTSNPN and SVGIG. Deletion took 2 bases off V and 0 bases off J, with a span of 8 bases between the germline ends. TCRbeta CDR3 regions were amplified from genomic DNA using the immunoSEQ Assay, a bias-controlled multiplex PCR. As for the original processing: Within the assay, amplification of reference gene primers was used to estimate how many nucleated cells each sample contained. To quantify the absolute abundance of each unique TCRbeta CDR3 rearrangement, sequence reads were collapsed and filtered. For each sample, productive Simpson clonality was calculated by taking the square root of Simpson's diversity index across productive rearrangements. The clones in this table, taken by TCRdb from immuneACCESS, are in-frame only. Not every clone is retained; where verified, under half of the shortfall comes from an unresolved V gene, and the cause of the rest is unknown. For V, J and clone size, that table is used; D and trimming come from the DNA. The sample profile shows approximately 31,000 clones; 85% to 90% of them were found once. The ten largest clonotypes hold less than 15% of the sample.

This TCR was sampled from a man aged 65 to 85 with active COVID-19. Sequencing was carried out using peripheral blood. The chain is assembled from TRBV30 and TRBJ1-3; the D gene cannot be named for sure. The CDR3 protein: CAWSSVFSGNTIYF. The DNA reads TGTGCCTGGAGTTCGGTCTTCTCTGGAAACACCATATATTTT.